These T cell receptor beta chains were read from a single sample in a study of blood T cell repertoires in COVID-19. Profiled with immunoSEQ multiplex PCR; TCRdb holds only in-frame clones, not every one. The sample has about 200,000 clones, approximately 90% seen once; the top ten hold roughly a sixth. The sequenced sample consisted of peripheral blood. The receptor set was obtained from a man in his forties or fifties with COVID-19, enrolled during active disease. Each CDR3 is given with its conserved first and last residue. A D gene is named only where the DNA matches it firmly. Clone size is shown for a subset of rows, as once, few, many or a class of expanded clone.

J: TRBJ2-5
V: TRBV5-1
size: NA
D: NA
CDR3: CATSPGVEETQYF
DNA: TGCGCCACCAGCCCCGGGGTGGAAGAGACCCAGTACTTC

J: TRBJ2-3
V: TRBV19
size: NA
D: NA
CDR3: CASSNGGTDTQYF
DNA: TGTGCCAGTAGTAACGGGGGCACAGATACGCAGTATTTT

J: TRBJ1-1
V: TRBV5-1
size: NA
D: TRBD1
CDR3: CASRPDRGDLAFF
DNA: TGCGCCAGCAGGCCGGACAGGGGGGATTTAGCTTTCTTT

J: TRBJ1-5
V: TRBV7-6
size: NA
D: TRBD1
CDR3: CASSLMAGGSYSNQPQHF
DNA: TGTGCCAGCAGCTTAATGGCAGGGGGCAGCTATAGCAATCAGCCCCAGCATTTT

J: TRBJ1-2
V: TRBV27
size: NA
D: TRBD1
CDR3: CASRPGQGNYGYTF
DNA: TGTGCCAGCAGGCCGGGACAGGGGAACTATGGCTACACCTTC

J: TRBJ1-6
V: TRBV5-6
size: NA
D: TRBD1
CDR3: CASSLQGASPLHF
DNA: TGTGCCAGCAGCTTACAGGGGGCTTCACCCCTCCACTTT

J: TRBJ2-5
V: TRBV6-2/TRBV6-3
size: NA
D: NA
CDR3: CASSSPRGRGMQETQYF
DNA: TGTGCCAGCAGTTCTCCCAGAGGCAGGGGAATGCAAGAGACCCAGTACTTC

J: TRBJ1-2
V: TRBV2
size: NA
D: NA
CDR3: CASSDQGRDYGYTF
DNA: TGTGCCAGCAGCGACCAGGGGAGGGACTATGGCTACACCTTC

J: TRBJ1-2
V: TRBV28
size: NA
D: NA
CDR3: CASSLTGSGGYTF
DNA: TGTGCCAGCAGCCTTACGGGGTCAGGAGGCTACACCTTC

J: TRBJ2-1
V: TRBV29-1
size: once
D: TRBD2
CDR3: CSVLAGVSYNEQFF
DNA: TGCAGCGTCCTAGCGGGAGTCTCCTACAATGAACAGTTCTTC

J: TRBJ2-1
V: TRBV19
size: NA
D: NA
CDR3: CASSRNRGGGPPVSFF
DNA: TGTGCCAGTAGTAGAAACAGGGGAGGCGGGCCGCCCGTCAGTTTCTTC

J: TRBJ1-6
V: TRBV20-1
size: NA
D: NA
CDR3: CSAPQQPHLHF
DNA: TGCAGTGCTCCACAGCAACCTCACCTCCACTTT

J: TRBJ2-1
V: TRBV7-9
size: NA
D: TRBD2
CDR3: CASSLDAGVSGRGNEQFF
DNA: TGTGCCAGCAGCTTAGACGCCGGGGTTAGCGGGAGAGGAAATGAGCAGTTCTTC

J: TRBJ1-5
V: TRBV19
size: NA
D: NA
CDR3: CASSKTEGGWNQPQHF
DNA: TGTGCCAGTAGTAAAACCGAGGGAGGTTGGAATCAGCCCCAGCATTTT

J: TRBJ2-3
V: TRBV7-9
size: NA
D: TRBD2
CDR3: CASSLRRLAQYF
DNA: TGTGCCAGCAGCTTACGGAGACTAGCCCAGTATTTT

J: TRBJ2-2
V: TRBV2
size: NA
D: NA
CDR3: CATGRSPGELFF
DNA: TGTGCTACCGGGAGATCCCCCGGGGAGCTGTTTTTT

J: TRBJ2-4
V: TRBV6-5
size: NA
D: NA
CDR3: CASRGEAIAKNIQYF
DNA: TGTGCCAGCAGAGGGGAAGCGATAGCCAAAAACATTCAGTACTTC

J: TRBJ1-4
V: TRBV9
size: NA
D: TRBD1
CDR3: CASSVRQGEKLFF
DNA: TGTGCCAGCAGCGTACGACAGGGGGAAAAACTGTTTTTT

J: TRBJ2-1
V: TRBV5-1
size: NA
D: NA
CDR3: CASSQQGSQFF
DNA: TGCGCCAGCAGCCAGCAGGGATCGCAGTTCTTC

J: TRBJ2-5
V: TRBV29-1
size: NA
D: NA
CDR3: CSVLWEDQETQYF
DNA: TGCAGCGTTCTCTGGGAGGACCAAGAGACCCAGTACTTC

J: TRBJ2-1
V: TRBV15
size: NA
D: NA
CDR3: CATKASYNEQFF
DNA: TGTGCCACCAAAGCCTCCTACAATGAGCAGTTCTTC

J: TRBJ2-7
V: TRBV7-2
size: NA
D: TRBD2
CDR3: CASSLLGTGRLAGAYEQYF
DNA: TGTGCCAGCAGCTTGCTAGGGACAGGCAGGCTAGCGGGGGCCTACGAGCAGTACTTC

J: TRBJ1-2
V: TRBV10-3
size: NA
D: TRBD1
CDR3: CAIEKTGPNYGYTF
DNA: TGTGCCATCGAGAAGACAGGGCCTAACTATGGCTACACCTTC

J: TRBJ1-4
V: TRBV28
size: NA
D: NA
CDR3: CASTVRNEKLFF
DNA: TGTGCCAGCACGGTCAGGAATGAAAAACTGTTTTTT

J: TRBJ2-5
V: TRBV19
size: NA
D: TRBD1
CDR3: CASRNRGQETQYF
DNA: TGTGCCAGTAGGAACAGGGGTCAAGAGACCCAGTACTTC

J: TRBJ2-7
V: TRBV6-2/TRBV6-3
size: few
D: NA
CDR3: CASSFLEGYEQYF
DNA: TGTGCCAGCAGTTTCTTGGAGGGCTACGAGCAGTACTTC

J: TRBJ2-5
V: TRBV6-6
size: once
D: TRBD1
CDR3: CASRKVGTGIGETQYF
DNA: TGTGCCAGCCGAAAAGTCGGGACAGGGATCGGAGAGACCCAGTACTTC

J: TRBJ1-1
V: TRBV10-3
size: NA
D: NA
CDR3: CAISEEQGNTEAFF
DNA: TGTGCCATCAGTGAAGAACAGGGGAACACTGAAGCTTTCTTT

J: TRBJ2-5
V: TRBV7-8
size: NA
D: NA
CDR3: CASSPGWLATPQETQYF
DNA: TGTGCCAGCAGCCCCGGTTGGCTAGCCACACCCCAAGAGACCCAGTACTTC

J: TRBJ2-7
V: TRBV10-2
size: NA
D: TRBD2
CDR3: CASSESFFFGSEREGNSYEQYF
DNA: TGCGCCAGCAGTGAGTCGTTTTTTTTTGGTTCCGAGCGGGAGGGAAACTCCTACGAGCAGTACTTC

J: TRBJ2-1
V: TRBV7-7
size: NA
D: TRBD2
CDR3: CASSPGTSGDYEQFF
DNA: TGTGCCAGCAGCCCCGGGACTAGCGGGGATTATGAGCAGTTCTTC